Presented here are 27 T cell receptor beta chains from one specimen sequenced in a study of blood T cell repertoires in COVID-19. Sequencing was performed with immunoSEQ multiplex PCR; in TCRdb, only in-frame clones are kept and a portion is missing. Among 150,000 to 200,000 clones listed, around 85% were seen once. Sequenced material: peripheral blood. All receptors derive from a human donor in a cohort sampled during active COVID-19.

V gene TRBV29-1 combines with J gene TRBJ2-7, with TRBD2 identical over 9 bases. Germline values: CDR1 SQVTM, CDR2 ANQGSEA. V shed 4 bases and J 5 bases; nucleotides not matched to a gene: 9. The CDR3 loop spans 14 amino acids. Here the CDR3 reads CSVGSSGGSNEQYF. The DNA of the CDR3 is TGCAGCGTTGGATCCAGCGGGGGGTCCAACGAGCAGTACTTC.

The rearrangement joins TRBV24-1 to TRBJ2-1; D is unclear. Per germline, CDR1 KGHDR and CDR2 SFDVKD. There are 13 residues in the CDR3. Trimming cost V 4 bases and J 16 bases, with 19 bases left between them. The CDR3 coding sequence is TGTGCCACCAGTGACCCCTTGACTCGCGCGATATTCTTC. Amino acid sequence: CATSDPLTRAIFF.

V is TRBV28 and J is TRBJ2-7; TRBD2 matches 8 bases. The ends lost 5 bases at V and 4 bases at J; junction bases unmatched: 7. Germline CDR1 MDHEN, CDR2 SYDVKM. CDR3 length: 14 residues. In DNA, the CDR3 is TGTGCCAGCAGTGCCGGGGGGGAGCGATACGAGCAGTACTTC. Protein sequence: CASSAGGERYEQYF.

This chain uses TRBV9 with TRBJ1-2, with 7 bases fitting TRBD1. V lost 0 bases, J lost 8 bases, and 7 bases stayed unmatched. Looked up from germline, CDR1 is SGDLS and CDR2 is YYNGEE. This CDR3 has 14 amino acids. The CDR3 loop reads CASSVETGSGGYTF. The CDR3 DNA follows: TGTGCCAGCAGCGTAGAGACAGGGAGTGGAGGCTACACCTTC. Full variable domain (remainder filled in from reference TRBV9 and TRBJ1-2): DSGVTQTPKHLITATGQRVTLRCSPRSGDLSVYWYQQSLDQGLQFLIQYYNGEERAKGNILERFSAQQFPDLHSELNLSSLELGDSALYFCASSVETGSGGYTFGSGTRLTVV.

This chain links TRBV30 with TRBJ2-5; 7 nucleotides match TRBD1. Germline V gene lookup returns CDR1 GTSNPN and CDR2 SVGIG (reference sequence). Trimming cost V 1 base and J 4 bases; bases outside gene matches: 6. The CDR3 is 14 amino acids. The CDR3 loop is CAWSAGTVPETQYF. The CDR3 nucleotides read TGTGCCTGGAGTGCCGGGACAGTACCAGAGACCCAGTACTTC.

V and J are TRBV28 and TRBJ2-1, with 10 bases matching TRBD1. The germline gives CDR1 MDHEN, CDR2 SYDVKM. This CDR3 is 15 amino acids long. Trimming took 6 bases from V and 6 from J; bases not matched to a gene: 8. In DNA form, the CDR3 reads TGTGCCAGCAGCAGCCCGGGACAGGGGTCCAATGAGCAGTTCTTC. The encoded protein is CASSSPGQGSNEQFF.

This chain joins TRBV28 and TRBJ1-4; D is perhaps TRBD1 (6 bases). The V end lost 5 bases, the J end lost 2 bases, and 18 bases lay between the germline ends. Germline CDR1 reads MDHEN; CDR2 reads SYDVKM. The CDR3 covers 17 residues. The CDR3 here is CASSEFSTGTTNEKLFF. CDR3 in DNA: TGTGCCAGCAGTGAATTCTCGACAGGAACTACTAATGAAAAACTGTTTTTT.

The V gene is TRBV27, the J gene TRBJ2-3; 9 nucleotides agree with TRBD1. J was trimmed by 3 bases and V by 2 bases; bases with no gene match: 9. The CDR3 has 17 residues. Germline V gene lookup returns CDR1 MNHEY and CDR2 SMNVEV (reference sequence). The CDR3: CASSLLRGTGSTDTQYF. For the CDR3, the DNA is TGTGCCAGCAGTTTACTTCGGGGGACAGGGAGTACAGATACGCAGTATTTT.

The rearrangement uses TRBV19 and TRBJ1-1, with D possibly TRBD1 on 5 matching bases. V was clipped by 3 bases and J by 4 bases, with 9 bases between them. The CDR3 length is 13 residues. Looked up from germline, CDR1 is LNHDA and CDR2 is SQIVND (reference sequence). CDR3 region: CASSIERGTEAFF. CDR3 sequence (DNA): TGTGCCAGTAGTATTGAAAGGGGCACTGAAGCTTTCTTT.

This chain connects TRBV6-5 to TRBJ2-1, with D tentatively TRBD1 (6 bases). The V gene's germline CDR1 is MNHEY and CDR2 SVGAGI. This CDR3 has 14 residues. Trimming stripped 2 bases from V and 2 bases from J, with 7 bases between. The CDR3 DNA sequence: TGTGCCAGCAGTTACCAGGGGCCCTACAATGAGCAGTTCTTC. As protein: CASSYQGPYNEQFF.

The CDR3 spells CASSHAGGYEQYF. In DNA form, the CDR3 reads TGCGCCAGCAGCCATGCCGGGGGCTACGAGCAGTACTTC. J is TRBJ2-7 and V is TRBV4-1, with D maybe TRBD2 (6 bases). Germline assignment: CDR1 MGHRA and CDR2 YSYEKL. Deletions cut 3 bases from V and 3 bases from J, with 9 bases between. The CDR3 is 13 amino acids.

The chain carries TRBV30 and TRBJ2-7; 9 positions agree with TRBD1. The CDR3 is 16 amino acids. Germline CDR1 GTSNPN, CDR2 SVGIG (reference sequence). V lost 0 bases to trimming and J lost 0 bases; unmatched junction nucleotides: 6. The CDR3 region has the DNA TGTGCCTGGAGTGTGGGGACAGGGTGGAGCTCCTACGAGCAGTACTTC. Translated: CAWSVGTGWSSYEQYF.

The chain uses TRBV28 and TRBJ1-4, with D tentatively TRBD1 (5 bases). Germline CDR1 and CDR2: MDHEN and SYDVKM. Between the trimmed V and J ends, which lost 8 bases and 10 bases, there was a span of 23 bases. The CDR3 covers 15 residues. The CDR3 DNA sequence: TGTGCCAGCGGGGGACGACCTATCTCGGAGGGAAAACTGTTTTTT. It translates to CASGGRPISEGKLFF. The variable domain in full, completed from reference TRBV28 and TRBJ1-4, reads DVKVTQSSRYLVKRTGEKVFLECVQDMDHENMFWYRQDPGLGLRLIYFSYDVKMKEKGDIPEGYSVSREKKERFSLILESASTNQTSMYLCASGGRPISEGKLFFGSGTQLSVL.

As DNA, the CDR3 is TGCGCCAGCAGCCGAACGGGCAGGGCTGCCGAAAAACTGTTTTTT. It is translated as CASSRTGRAAEKLFF. The V and J genes are TRBV4-3 and TRBJ1-4, with D maybe TRBD1 (5 bases). This CDR3 region has 15 residues. Per the germline V gene, CDR1 is LGHNA and CDR2 is YSLEER. V was pared by 4 bases and J by 8 bases, with 17 bases between.

The chain has TRBV5-6 and TRBJ1-2; unclear D gene. Per germline, CDR1 SGHDT and CDR2 YYEEEE. The CDR3 totals 16 residues. The V end lost 2 bases, the J end lost 5 bases, and 19 bases lay between the germline ends. The CDR3 nucleotides read TGTGCCAGCAGCTTATCTAGTCTAGGAGATGGTTATGGCTACACCTTC. This gives the protein CASSLSSLGDGYGYTF.

The gene calls are TRBV2 and TRBJ1-1; the D gene is possibly TRBD1 (5 bases). Looked up from germline, CDR1 is SNHLY and CDR2 is FYNNEI. The CDR3 spans 15 residues. Trimming stripped 6 bases from V and 2 bases from J, with 16 bases between. DNA of the CDR3: TGTGCCAGCAGCCTCTTTGGCAGGGAAAACACTGAAGCTTTCTTT. It is translated as CASSLFGRENTEAFF.

This chain links TRBV6-6 with TRBJ2-3; D possibly corresponds to TRBD2 (5 bases). This CDR3 is 16 amino acids long. Germline CDR1 is MNHNY and CDR2 is SVGAGI (reference sequence). Trimming took off 0 bases at V and 4 bases at J, with 14 bases between the two ends. In DNA, the CDR3 is TGTGCCAGCAGTTACTCGAGAGGAGGTTCAGCAGATACGCAGTATTTT. Residues: CASSYSRGGSADTQYF.

V and J are TRBV7-6 and TRBJ1-3; 7 bases agree with TRBD1. CDR1 and CDR2 from the germline V gene are SGHVS and FNYEAQ. The CDR3 totals 16 residues. V lost 5 bases to trimming and J lost 0 bases; unmatched junction nucleotides: 7. CDR3 nucleotide sequence: TGTGCCAGCAGCGCGTATAGGGACAGCTCTGGAAACACCATATATTTT. Amino acids: CASSAYRDSSGNTIYF. Variable domain in full (rest from reference TRBV7-6 and TRBJ1-3): GAGVSQSPRYKVTKRGQDVALRCDPISGHVSLYWYRQALGQGPEFLTYFNYEAQQDKSGLPNDRFSAERPEGSISTLTIQRTEQRDSAMYRCASSAYRDSSGNTIYFGEGSWLTVV.

V gene TRBV27 combines with J gene TRBJ2-7; 9 nucleotides align to TRBD1. The CDR3 is 13 amino acids. V trimming: 9 bases; J trimming: 2 bases; junction bases outside the gene matches: 5. The germline V gene has CDR1 MNHEY and CDR2 SMNVEV (reference sequence). The CDR3 sequence is CASRDRATYEQYF. CDR3 in DNA: TGTGCCAGTCGGGACAGGGCAACCTACGAGCAGTACTTC.

The genes are TRBV29-1 and TRBJ2-7; D not resolved. This CDR3 is 13 amino acids long. V was pared by 5 bases and J by 0 bases, with 11 bases between. Per the germline V gene, CDR1 is SQVTM and CDR2 is ANQGSEA. In DNA form, the CDR3 reads TGCAGCGTTAAGACCGCTAGCTCCTACGAGCAGTACTTC. Amino acids: CSVKTASSYEQYF.

The chain joins TRBV5-4 to TRBJ1-1; possibly TRBD1 for D (5 bases). Germline V gene data show CDR1 as SGHNT and CDR2 as YYREEE (reference sequence). Trimming cost V 2 bases and J 8 bases, with 13 bases left between them. The CDR3 extends over 13 amino acids. The CDR3 loop reads CASSLVLGAEAFF. In nucleotides, the CDR3 is TGTGCCAGCAGCTTAGTATTAGGGGCAGAAGCTTTCTTT.

This clone was counted once. The chain has TRBV6-5 and TRBJ1-1; D might be TRBD1 (5 bases). Trimming pared 6 bases from V and 6 bases from J, leaving 17 bases between. This CDR3 is built from 14 residues. CDR1 and CDR2 from the germline V gene are MNHEY and SVGAGI. The CDR3 here is CASRRNPGIPEAFF. The CDR3, as DNA: TGTGCCAGCAGAAGGAATCCAGGGATCCCTGAAGCTTTCTTT.

V and J are TRBV5-4 and TRBJ2-5; TRBD1 agrees at 7 bases. The germline V gene encodes CDR1 SGHNT and CDR2 YYREEE (reference sequence). The CDR3 has 15 residues. J lost 1 base, V lost 0 bases, and 3 bases had no gene match. CDR3 coding DNA: TGTGCCAGCAGCTTGGACCCAGGGGGCCAAGAGACCCAGTACTTC. This codes for CASSLDPGGQETQYF. Filled out from reference TRBV5-4 and TRBJ2-5, the complete variable domain reads ETGVTQSPTHLIKTRGQQVTLRCSSQSGHNTVSWYQQALGQGPQFIFQYYREEENGRGNFPPRFSGLQFPNYSSELNVNALELDDSALYLCASSLDPGGQETQYFGPGTRLLVL.

The chain links TRBV9 to TRBJ2-1, with a weak D call TRBD2 (5 bases). CDR1 SGDLS and CDR2 YYNGEE come from the germline V gene. CDR3 length: 15 amino acids. V was cut by 2 bases and J by 3 bases, with 12 bases left in between. CDR3 coding DNA: TGTGCCAGCAGCGTGGGAGTAGCGATCTACAATGAGCAGTTCTTC. Encoded protein: CASSVGVAIYNEQFF.

The chain employs TRBV27 and TRBJ2-1; D is undetermined. The CDR3 has 16 amino acids. CDR1 MNHEY and CDR2 SMNVEV come from the germline V gene (reference sequence). V dropped 5 bases and J dropped 7 bases, with 21 bases sitting between them. CDR3 loop: CASSPQLLPRWNEQFF. Here the CDR3 DNA reads TGTGCCAGCAGTCCCCAACTCCTTCCTCGTTGGAATGAGCAGTTCTTC.

Comments on this clone: This sample includes further DNA sequences coding for the same CDR3. The chain recombines TRBV28 with TRBJ2-1; D perhaps matches TRBD2 (5 bases). Germline CDR1 and CDR2: MDHEN and SYDVKM. Trimming took off 5 bases at V and 9 bases at J, with 14 bases between the two ends. The CDR3 sequence is 13 residues long. Written as DNA, the CDR3 is TGTGCCAGCAGTCCCACTAGATTCGGTGAGCAGTTCTTC. It codes for CASSPTRFGEQFF.

Only a few counts were recorded for this clone. The chain joins TRBV27 to TRBJ2-3; D might be TRBD2 (5 bases). The germline CDR1 and CDR2 sequences are MNHEY and SMNVEV (reference sequence). V lost 5 bases to trimming and J lost 3 bases, with 12 bases between them. The CDR3 covers 14 residues. The CDR3: CASSPTGRTDTQYF. In DNA form, the CDR3 reads TGTGCCAGCAGTCCGACGGGGAGAACAGATACGCAGTATTTT.